This T cell receptor beta chain was retrieved from a study of human T cells and chemical hapten exposure. A note on this clonotype: Its antigen is not known.

The CDR3 runs to 12 residues. Trimming cost V 6 bases and J 15 bases; bases outside gene matches: 8. Looked up from germline, CDR1 is MDHEN and CDR2 is SYDVKM. General study points: No change in TCRs above 1 in 1000 frequency was produced by DPC sensitization.

The time point is: patch test 1, 2 weeks after DPC sensitization. Treatment given: therapeutic diphenylcyclopropenone sensitization with weekly scalp DPC. TCRdb called the RACE reads again in MiXCR, with one record for every CDR3 protein. The sample has approximately 80,000 distinct CDR3 sequences; around 11% are singletons. This TCR derives from a woman between 50 and 59 years old with alopecia areata. Some clones in this sample may be carry-over from other donors' samples. Source: whole blood, taken in connection with sensitization to the hapten diphenylcyclopropenone (DPC). The chain carries TRBV28 and TRBJ2-1; 10 positions agree with TRBD2. The CDR3 coding sequence is TGTGCCAGCAGCTTAGCGGGAGGTCCTAGGTTCTTC. Its translation: CASSLAGGPRFF.